This T cell receptor beta chain was identified during a study of blood T cell repertoires in COVID-19. Study-level background: Spain, Italy and the United States supplied samples that represented acute and convalescent COVID-19. The cDNA or gDNA used as material had been derived from T cells, B-cell-depleted T cells, or PBMCs.

All enrollees were roughly 18 to 100 years old and from fewer than 30 US areas. How the authors handled the data: Reference gene primers were amplified, and this amplification served to estimate nucleated cell counts. Assay: immunoSEQ multiplex PCR; the TCRdb copy retains only in-frame clones and omits some. V, J and clone size reflect that table, while D and trimming were determined from the DNA. The table shows 200,000 to 300,000 clones, with more than 70% occurring only once. The sequenced sample consisted of PBMCs or T cells enriched from blood (not recorded which). The TCR originated in a woman aged 40 to 55 with acute COVID-19.

CDR3 in DNA: TGTGCCAGCAGAAGGACGGGGACAGATACGCAGTATTTT. It translates to CASRRTGTDTQYF. The J gene is TRBJ2-3, the V gene TRBV7-9; tentative D call: TRBD2 (5 bases). The V and J ends lost 6 bases and 3 bases respectively, with 10 bases between them. Germline-derived CDR1 and CDR2 are SEHNR and FQNEAQ (reference sequence). The CDR3 loop spans 13 amino acids.